This T cell receptor (beta chain) comes out of a study of blood T cell repertoires in COVID-19. Study at large: Sites across the United States, Italy and Spain contributed samples from acute and convalescent COVID-19.

The germline V and J ends were trimmed by 5 bases and 3 bases, with 9 bases remaining between them. The CDR3 has 13 amino acids. Looked up from germline, CDR1 is SEHNR and CDR2 is FQNEAQ (reference sequence). The repertoire was sequenced with immunoSEQ multiplex PCR; TCRdb's copy has only in-frame clones and lacks some. The table records roughly 120,000 clones, around 87% of them present only once. In this sample, this clone turned up a few times. V and J are TRBV7-9 and TRBJ2-3, with a possible D match to TRBD1 (5 bases). The specimen was peripheral blood. This TCR came from a human donor in a cohort sampled during active COVID-19. The CDR3 DNA reads TGTGCCAGCAGCCCAGGGTGGACAGATACGCAGTATTTT. Translating gives CASSPGWTDTQYF.